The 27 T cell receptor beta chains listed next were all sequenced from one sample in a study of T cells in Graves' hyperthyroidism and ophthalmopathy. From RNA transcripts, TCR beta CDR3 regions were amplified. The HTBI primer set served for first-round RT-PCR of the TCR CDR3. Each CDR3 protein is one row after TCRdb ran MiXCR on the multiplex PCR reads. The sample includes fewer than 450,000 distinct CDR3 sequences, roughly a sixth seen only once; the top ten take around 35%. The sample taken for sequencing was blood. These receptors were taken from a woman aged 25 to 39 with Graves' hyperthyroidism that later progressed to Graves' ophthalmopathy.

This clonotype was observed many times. CDR3 in DNA: TGTGCCAGCAGCCAAACTCCGGGCAGTCGCGAGCAGTACTTC. This gives the protein CASSQTPGSREQYF. The chain links TRBV3-1 to TRBJ2-7; D unclear. Germline V gene data show CDR1 as LGHDT and CDR2 as YNNKEL (reference sequence). CDR3 length: 14 residues. Trimming took 2 bases from V and 6 from J, leaving 14 bases between them.

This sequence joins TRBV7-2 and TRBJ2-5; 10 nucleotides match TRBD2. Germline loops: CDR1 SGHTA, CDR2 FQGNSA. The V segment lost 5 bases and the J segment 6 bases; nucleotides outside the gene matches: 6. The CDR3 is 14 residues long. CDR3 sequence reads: CASSDSGRGKTQYF. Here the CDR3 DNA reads TGTGCCAGCAGCGACAGCGGGAGGGGGAAGACCCAGTACTTC.

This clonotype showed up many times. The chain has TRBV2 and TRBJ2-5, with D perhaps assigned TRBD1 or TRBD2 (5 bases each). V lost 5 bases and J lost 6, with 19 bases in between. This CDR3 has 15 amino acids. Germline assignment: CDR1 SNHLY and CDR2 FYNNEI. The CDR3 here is CASSYGGVDRKTQYF. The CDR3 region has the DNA TGTGCCAGCAGTTATGGGGGAGTGGATCGGAAGACCCAGTACTTC.

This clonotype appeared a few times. CDR3 coding DNA: TGCAGCGTCTGGGACCGGGTATTTGAAAAACTGTTTTTT. Its protein is CSVWDRVFEKLFF. The rearrangement joins TRBV29-1 to TRBJ1-4; TRBD1 is a possible D gene (5 bases). Germline V gene lookup returns CDR1 SQVTM and CDR2 ANQGSEA. Trimming pared 6 bases from V and 7 bases from J, leaving 15 bases between. The CDR3 extends over 13 amino acids.

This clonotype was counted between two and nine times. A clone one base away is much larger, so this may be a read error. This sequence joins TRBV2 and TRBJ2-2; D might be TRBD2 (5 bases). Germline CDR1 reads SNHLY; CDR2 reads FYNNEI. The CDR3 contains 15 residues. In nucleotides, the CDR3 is TGTGCCAGCATCGAAGGGCAGGCTAACACCGGGAAGCTGTTTTTT. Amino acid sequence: CASIEGQANTGKLFF.

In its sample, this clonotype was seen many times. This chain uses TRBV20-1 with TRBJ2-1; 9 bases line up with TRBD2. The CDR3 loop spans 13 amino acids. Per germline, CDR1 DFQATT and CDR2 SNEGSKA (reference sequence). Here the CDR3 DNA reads TGCGGGGCCAGACTAGCGGATTACAATGAGCAGTTCTTC. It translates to CGARLADYNEQFF.

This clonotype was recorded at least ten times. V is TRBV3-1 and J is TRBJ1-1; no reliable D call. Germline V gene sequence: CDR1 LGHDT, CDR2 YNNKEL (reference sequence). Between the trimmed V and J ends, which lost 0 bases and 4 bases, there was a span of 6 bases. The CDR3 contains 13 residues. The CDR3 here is CASSQEGSTEAFF. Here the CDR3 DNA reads TGTGCCAGCAGCCAAGAGGGTAGCACTGAAGCTTTCTTT.

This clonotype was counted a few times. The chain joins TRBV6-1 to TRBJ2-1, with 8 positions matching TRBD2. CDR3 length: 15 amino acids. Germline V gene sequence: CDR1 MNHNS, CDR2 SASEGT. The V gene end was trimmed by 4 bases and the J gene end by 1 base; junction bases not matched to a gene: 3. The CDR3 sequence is CASSVLAASYNEQFF. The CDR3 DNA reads TGTGCCAGCAGTGTACTAGCGGCATCCTACAATGAGCAGTTCTTC.

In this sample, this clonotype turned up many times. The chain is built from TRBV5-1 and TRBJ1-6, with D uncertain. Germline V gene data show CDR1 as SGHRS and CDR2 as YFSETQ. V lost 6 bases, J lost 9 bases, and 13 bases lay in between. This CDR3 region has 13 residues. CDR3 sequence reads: CASNDGLGSPLHF. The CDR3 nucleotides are TGCGCCAGCAACGACGGTCTAGGTTCACCCCTCCACTTT.

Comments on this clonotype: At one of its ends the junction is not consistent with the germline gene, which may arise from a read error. The DNA for the CDR3 is TGCGCCGGCAGCACGAGCCGAGACTCCTACGAGCAGTACTTC. This codes for CAGSTSRDSYEQYF. V and J are TRBV10-1 and TRBJ2-7, with D hard to call. This CDR3 is built from 14 residues. Looked up from germline, CDR1 is WNHNN and CDR2 is SYGVQD (reference sequence).

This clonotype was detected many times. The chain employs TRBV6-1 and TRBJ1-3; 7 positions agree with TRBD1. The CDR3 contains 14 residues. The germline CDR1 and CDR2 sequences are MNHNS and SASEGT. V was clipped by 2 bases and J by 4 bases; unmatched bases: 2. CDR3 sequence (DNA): TGTGCCAGCAGTGAACGGGACAGAGGAAACACCATATATTTT. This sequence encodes CASSERDRGNTIYF.

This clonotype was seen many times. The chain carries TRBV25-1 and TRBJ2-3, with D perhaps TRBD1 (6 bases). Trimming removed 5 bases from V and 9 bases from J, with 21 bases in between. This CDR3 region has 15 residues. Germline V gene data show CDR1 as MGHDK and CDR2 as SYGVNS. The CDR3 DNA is TGTGCCAGCAGTTCAACAGGGTCCGGCCCGGGGACGCAGTATTTT. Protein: CASSSTGSGPGTQYF. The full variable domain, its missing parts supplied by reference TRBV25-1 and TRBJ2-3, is EADIYQTPRYLVIGTGKKITLECSQTMGHDKMYWYQQDPGMELHLIHYSYGVNSTEKGDLSSESTVSRIRTEHFPLTLESARPSHTSQYLCASSSTGSGPGTQYFGPGTRLTVL.

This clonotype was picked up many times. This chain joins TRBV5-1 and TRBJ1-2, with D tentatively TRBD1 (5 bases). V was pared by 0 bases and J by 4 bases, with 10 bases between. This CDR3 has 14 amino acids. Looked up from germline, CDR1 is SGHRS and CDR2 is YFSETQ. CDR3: CASSLADSVYGYTF. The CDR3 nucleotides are TGCGCCAGCAGCTTGGCCGACAGTGTCTATGGCTACACCTTC.

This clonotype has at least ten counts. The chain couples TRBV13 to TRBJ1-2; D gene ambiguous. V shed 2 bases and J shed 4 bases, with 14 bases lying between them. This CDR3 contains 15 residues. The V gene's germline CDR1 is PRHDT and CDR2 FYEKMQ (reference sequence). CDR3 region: CASSLSFLWRYGYTF. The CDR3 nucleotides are TGTGCCAGCAGCTTAAGTTTCCTCTGGCGCTATGGCTACACCTTC.

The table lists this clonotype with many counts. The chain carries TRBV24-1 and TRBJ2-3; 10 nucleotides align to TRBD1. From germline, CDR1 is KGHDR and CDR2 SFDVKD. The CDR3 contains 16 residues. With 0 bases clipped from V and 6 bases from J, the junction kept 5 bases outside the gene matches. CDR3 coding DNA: TGTGCCACCAGTGATTTGAGCGGGACAGGGGAGGATACGCAGTATTTT. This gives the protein CATSDLSGTGEDTQYF.

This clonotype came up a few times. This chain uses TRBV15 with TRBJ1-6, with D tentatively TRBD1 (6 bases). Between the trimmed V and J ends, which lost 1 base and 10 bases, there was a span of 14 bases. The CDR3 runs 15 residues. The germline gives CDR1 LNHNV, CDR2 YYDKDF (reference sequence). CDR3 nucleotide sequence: TGTGCCACCAGCAGAGTTCGCGAAGGGGGATCACCCCTCCACTTT. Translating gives CATSRVREGGSPLHF.

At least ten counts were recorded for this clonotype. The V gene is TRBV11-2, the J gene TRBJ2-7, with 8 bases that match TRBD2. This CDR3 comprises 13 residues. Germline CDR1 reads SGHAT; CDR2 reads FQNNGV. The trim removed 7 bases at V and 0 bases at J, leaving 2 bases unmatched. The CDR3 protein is CASNSGSSYEQYF. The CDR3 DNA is TGTGCCAGCAACAGCGGGAGCTCCTACGAGCAGTACTTC.

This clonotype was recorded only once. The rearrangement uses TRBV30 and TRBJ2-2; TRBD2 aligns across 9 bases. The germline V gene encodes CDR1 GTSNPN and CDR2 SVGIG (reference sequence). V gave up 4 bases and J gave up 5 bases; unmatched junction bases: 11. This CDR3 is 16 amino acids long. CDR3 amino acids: CAWTGGLAGRTGELFF. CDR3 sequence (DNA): TGTGCCTGGACCGGAGGGCTAGCGGGACGGACCGGGGAGCTGTTTTTT.

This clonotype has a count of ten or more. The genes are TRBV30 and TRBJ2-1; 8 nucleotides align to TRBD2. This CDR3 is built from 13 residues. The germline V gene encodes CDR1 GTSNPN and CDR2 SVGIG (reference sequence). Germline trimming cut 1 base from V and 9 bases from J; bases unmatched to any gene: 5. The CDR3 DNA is TGTGCCTGGAGTGCGGGAGGGAGAGGTGAGCAGTTCTTC. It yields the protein CAWSAGGRGEQFF. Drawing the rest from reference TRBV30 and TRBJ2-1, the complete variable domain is SQTIHQWPATLVQPVGSPLSLECTVEGTSNPNLYWYRQAAGRGLQLLFYSVGIGQISSEVPQNLSASRPQDRQFILSSKKLLLSDSGFYLCAWSAGGRGEQFFGPGTRLTVL.

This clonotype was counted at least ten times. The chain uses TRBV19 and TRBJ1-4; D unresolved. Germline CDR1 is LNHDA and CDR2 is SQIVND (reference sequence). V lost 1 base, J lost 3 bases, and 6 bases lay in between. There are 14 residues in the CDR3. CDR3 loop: CASSIGQPNEKLFF. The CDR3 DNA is TGTGCCAGTAGTATAGGCCAGCCTAATGAAAAACTGTTTTTT.

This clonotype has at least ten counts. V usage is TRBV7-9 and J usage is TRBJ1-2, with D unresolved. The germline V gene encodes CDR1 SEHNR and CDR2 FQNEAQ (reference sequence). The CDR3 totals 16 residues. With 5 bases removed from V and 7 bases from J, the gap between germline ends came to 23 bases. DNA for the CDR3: TGTGCCAGCAGCCCCGGCGGGTTCCCGGCTAACGTTGGCTACACCTTC. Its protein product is CASSPGGFPANVGYTF.

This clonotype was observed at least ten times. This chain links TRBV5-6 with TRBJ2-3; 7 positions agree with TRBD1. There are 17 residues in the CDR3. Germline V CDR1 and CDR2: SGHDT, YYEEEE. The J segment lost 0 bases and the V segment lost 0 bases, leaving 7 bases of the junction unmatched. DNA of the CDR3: TGTGCCAGCAGCTTGGACAGGGGAACCCGAAGCACAGATACGCAGTATTTT. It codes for CASSLDRGTRSTDTQYF.

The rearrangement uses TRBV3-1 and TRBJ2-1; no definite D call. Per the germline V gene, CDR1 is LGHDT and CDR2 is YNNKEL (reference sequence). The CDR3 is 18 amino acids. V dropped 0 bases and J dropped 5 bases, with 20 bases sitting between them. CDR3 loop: CASSQDLPGNQKDNEQFF. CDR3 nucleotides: TGTGCCAGCAGCCAAGATCTCCCTGGCAACCAAAAGGACAATGAGCAGTTCTTC.

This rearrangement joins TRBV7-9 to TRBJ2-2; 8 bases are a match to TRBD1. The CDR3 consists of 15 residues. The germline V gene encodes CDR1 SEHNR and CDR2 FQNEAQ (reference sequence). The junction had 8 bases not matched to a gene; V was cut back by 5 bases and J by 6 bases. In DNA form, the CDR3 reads TGTGCCAGCAGCCAAAAGTCGACAGGGGCCGGGGAGCTGTTTTTT. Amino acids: CASSQKSTGAGELFF.

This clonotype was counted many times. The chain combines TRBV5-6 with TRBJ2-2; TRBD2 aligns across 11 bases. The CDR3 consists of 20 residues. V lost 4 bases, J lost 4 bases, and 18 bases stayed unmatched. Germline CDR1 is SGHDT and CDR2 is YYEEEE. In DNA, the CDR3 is TGTGCCAGCAGCCACATCATCACTCTAGCGGGAGGTGCGGGCACCGGGGAGCTGTTTTTT. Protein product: CASSHIITLAGGAGTGELFF.

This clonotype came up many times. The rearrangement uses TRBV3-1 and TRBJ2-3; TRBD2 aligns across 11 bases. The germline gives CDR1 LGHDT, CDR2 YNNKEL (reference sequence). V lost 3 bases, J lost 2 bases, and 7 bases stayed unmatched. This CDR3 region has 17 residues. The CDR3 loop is CASSHSVAGGLTDTQYF. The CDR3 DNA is TGTGCCAGCAGCCACAGCGTAGCGGGAGGGCTCACAGATACGCAGTATTTT.

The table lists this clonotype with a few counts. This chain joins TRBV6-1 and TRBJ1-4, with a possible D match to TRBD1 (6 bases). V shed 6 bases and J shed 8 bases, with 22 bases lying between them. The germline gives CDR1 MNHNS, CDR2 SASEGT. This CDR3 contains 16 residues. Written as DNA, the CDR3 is TGTGCCAGCAGACTCGGCCGGGCGGGCACAGGGGAAAAACTGTTTTTT. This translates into CASRLGRAGTGEKLFF.